These 27 T cell receptor beta chains originate from one sample sequenced in a study of blood T cell repertoires in COVID-19 (dated by TCRdb to 2019 to 2021). Library creation used the immunoSEQ multiplex PCR assay. Held by TCRdb, this immuneACCESS table contains in-frame sequences only and omits some clones. Under half of the omission traces to an unresolved V gene where checked; the cause of the rest is unknown. The sample has 150,000 to 200,000 clones on record, about 87% of them singletons. The top ten hold around 12% of the sample. Sequences were obtained from peripheral blood. Receptor source: a woman between 65 and 79 years old with COVID-19, enrolled during active disease.

This chain uses TRBV12-3 or TRBV12-4 with TRBJ1-6; a weak D match, TRBD1 (5 bases). Trimming stripped 7 bases from V and 6 bases from J, with 7 bases between. This CDR3 contains 12 residues. CDR3 residues: CASTGFNSPLHF. Written as DNA, the CDR3 is TGTGCCAGCACAGGGTTTAATTCACCCCTCCACTTT.

The rearrangement uses TRBV29-1 and TRBJ1-3, with unresolved D. CDR3 length equals 12 residues. Trimming stripped 6 bases from V and 4 bases from J, with 10 bases between. Germline loops: CDR1 SQVTM, CDR2 ANQGSEA. The CDR3 coding sequence is TGCAGCGTGCAGGAGGACGGAAACACCATATATTTT. Its translation: CSVQEDGNTIYF.

The gene calls are TRBV5-1 and TRBJ2-5; 11 positions match TRBD2. Germline V gene sequence: CDR1 SGHRS, CDR2 YFSETQ. The CDR3 runs to 15 residues. With 3 bases clipped from V and 4 bases from J, the junction kept 5 bases outside the gene matches. The CDR3 sequence: CASSSLAGEGETQYF. CDR3 DNA sequence: TGCGCCAGCAGCTCACTAGCGGGAGAGGGAGAGACCCAGTACTTC.

The chain couples TRBV5-5 to TRBJ1-1, with D perhaps TRBD1 (6 bases). The CDR3 has 16 amino acids. V lost 3 bases and J 0 bases, leaving 15 bases between the germline ends. The germline gives CDR1 SGHKS, CDR2 YYEKEE (reference sequence). The CDR3 DNA follows: TGTGCCAGCAGCTCCCTCGACAGGATTTTGAACACTGAAGCTTTCTTT. It is translated as CASSSLDRILNTEAFF.

This clone was observed once. The chain recombines TRBV27 with TRBJ2-5; D is possibly TRBD2 (6 bases). Looked up from germline, CDR1 is MNHEY and CDR2 is SMNVEV (reference sequence). V was pared by 5 bases and J by 1 base, with 11 bases between. This CDR3 region has 14 residues. CDR3 loop: CASSPRGAQETQYF. CDR3 nucleotide sequence: TGTGCCAGCAGTCCCCGCGGGGCCCAAGAGACCCAGTACTTC.

This chain links TRBV12-3 or TRBV12-4 with TRBJ2-5, with D possibly TRBD2 on 5 matching bases. This CDR3 comprises 12 residues. V was trimmed by 5 bases and J by 4 bases, leaving 8 bases between them. CDR3 DNA sequence: TGTGCCAGCAGTCGGGATGGAGAGACCCAGTACTTC. Translated: CASSRDGETQYF.

The rearrangement links TRBV7-9 to TRBJ1-6, with 7 positions matching TRBD1. J lost 5 bases, V lost 4 bases, and 2 bases had no gene match. Germline V gives CDR1 SEHNR, CDR2 FQNEAQ (reference sequence). The CDR3 length is 14 residues. The CDR3 is CASSSTGDNSPLHF. Here the CDR3 DNA reads TGTGCCAGCAGCTCTACAGGGGATAATTCACCCCTCCACTTT.

V usage is TRBV19 and J usage is TRBJ2-2; D gene ambiguous. Trimming pared 2 bases from V and 5 bases from J, leaving 9 bases between. The CDR3 extends over 14 amino acids. Germline CDR1 LNHDA, CDR2 SQIVND (reference sequence). The CDR3 region has the DNA TGTGCCAGTAGTATACCCCAAGCAACCGGGGAGCTGTTTTTT. This gives the protein CASSIPQATGELFF.

This clone was seen once. The chain uses TRBV4-1 and TRBJ2-7; 8 nucleotides match TRBD2. The CDR3 loop spans 16 amino acids. CDR1 and CDR2 (germline): MGHRA, YSYEKL. Unmatched junction bases numbered 5, after V lost 1 base and J lost 0 bases. The CDR3 spells CASSQASGPSSYEQYF. In nucleotides, the CDR3 is TGCGCCAGCAGCCAAGCTAGCGGGCCAAGCTCCTACGAGCAGTACTTC.

The chain carries TRBV28 and TRBJ1-2; no clear D gene. The CDR3 spans 13 residues. Trimming cost V 6 bases and J 2 bases, with 10 bases left between them. CDR1 MDHEN and CDR2 SYDVKM come from the germline V gene. The CDR3 DNA reads as TGTGCCAGCAGCCTCGACGGGAACTATGGCTACACCTTC. It translates to CASSLDGNYGYTF.

The rearrangement uses TRBV6-2 or TRBV6-3 and TRBJ1-1; D is uncertain. From germline, CDR1 is MNHEY and CDR2 SVGEGT. There are 16 residues in the CDR3. V lost 0 bases, J lost 4 bases, and 15 bases lay in between. The CDR3 bases are TGTGCCAGCAGTTACTCGTTCGGAGGTAGGTCCACTGAAGCTTTCTTT. It encodes CASSYSFGGRSTEAFF.

The rearrangement links TRBV5-1 to TRBJ1-1, with TRBD1 as a possible D gene (5 bases). Germline V CDR1 and CDR2: SGHRS, YFSETQ. V lost 1 base to trimming and J lost 5 bases, with 18 bases between them. This CDR3 comprises 16 residues. The CDR3 protein is CASSLSPGGSTTEAFF. CDR3 DNA sequence: TGCGCCAGCAGCTTGTCCCCCGGGGGGAGTACGACTGAAGCTTTCTTT.

This chain links TRBV10-3 with TRBJ1-2; 7 bases line up with TRBD1. Trimming cost V 10 bases and J 5 bases; bases outside gene matches: 13. From germline, CDR1 is ENHRY and CDR2 SYGVKD. This CDR3 contains 14 residues. In nucleotides, the CDR3 is TGTGCCAGCAGGACAGGAGATACGGGATATGGCTACACCTTC. It is translated as CASRTGDTGYGYTF.

The chain has TRBV28 and TRBJ1-5, with D possibly TRBD1 on 5 matching bases. The CDR3 is made up of 15 amino acids. The germline CDR1 and CDR2 sequences are MDHEN and SYDVKM. The V end was cut by 7 bases, the J end by 2 bases, with 15 bases between. This CDR3 is CASTKSVTGNQPQHF. The CDR3 DNA is TGTGCCAGCACCAAATCGGTGACAGGCAATCAGCCCCAGCATTTT.

The chain is built from TRBV12-3 or TRBV12-4 and TRBJ2-5; D perhaps matches TRBD2 (5 bases). Trimming pared 6 bases from V and 4 bases from J, leaving 9 bases between. CDR3 size: 12 residues. For the CDR3, the DNA is TGTGCCAGCAGGACTATGGGAGAGACCCAGTACTTC. Protein sequence: CASRTMGETQYF.

The gene calls are TRBV25-1 and TRBJ2-1; possibly TRBD2 for D (7 bases). Germline-derived CDR1 and CDR2 are MGHDK and SYGVNS. V was shortened by 11 bases and J by 5 bases, with 13 bases between the two germline ends. The CDR3 is 12 amino acids. In DNA, the CDR3 is TGTGCCGTGGGGCGGGGGCACAATGAGCAGTTCTTC. Protein: CAVGRGHNEQFF.

The V gene is TRBV12-5, the J gene TRBJ1-2, with no clear D. V lost 2 bases to trimming and J lost 5 bases, with 6 bases between them. The germline CDR1 and CDR2 sequences are LGHNT and FRNRAP. The CDR3 length is 12 residues. CDR3 amino acids: CASGLPPYGYTF. In nucleotides, the CDR3 is TGTGCTAGTGGTTTGCCCCCGTATGGCTACACCTTC.

CDR3 in amino acids: CASSPGTPNTEAFF. CDR3 sequence (DNA): TGTGCCAGTAGCCCGGGGACACCCAACACTGAAGCTTTCTTT. The chain links TRBV19 to TRBJ1-1, with a possible D match to TRBD1 (6 bases). Trimming left V 6 bases short and J 2 bases short, with 13 bases between. The CDR3 consists of 14 residues. Germline CDR1 and CDR2: LNHDA and SQIVND (reference sequence).

This rearrangement joins TRBV19 to TRBJ2-5; 9 nucleotides agree with TRBD2. The CDR3 covers 14 residues. Germline values: CDR1 LNHDA, CDR2 SQIVND (reference sequence). V was pared by 11 bases and J by 5 bases, with 12 bases of the junction left unmatched. The CDR3 protein is CAGRGVAGDETQYF. The CDR3 DNA sequence: TGTGCCGGAAGGGGGGTAGCGGGAGATGAGACCCAGTACTTC. Supplemented by reference TRBV19 and TRBJ2-5, the full variable domain reads DGGITQSPKYLFRKEGQNVTLSCEQNLNHDAMYWYRQDPGQGLRLIYYSQIVNDFQKGDIAEGYSVSREKKESFPLTVTSAQKNPTAFYLCAGRGVAGDETQYFGPGTRLLVL.

V is TRBV28 and J is TRBJ1-2, with 7 bases matching TRBD1. This CDR3 has 13 amino acids. With 6 bases clipped from V and 5 bases from J, the junction kept 6 bases outside the gene matches. From germline, CDR1 is MDHEN and CDR2 SYDVKM. The CDR3 coding sequence is TGTGCCAGCAGCGGACAGGTGGTTTATGGCTACACCTTC. Its protein product is CASSGQVVYGYTF.

This clone has just one count. The V call is TRBV27, the J call TRBJ1-5; weak D call: TRBD1 (5 bases). Germline assignment: CDR1 MNHEY and CDR2 SMNVEV (reference sequence). The CDR3 totals 15 residues. Trimming removed 10 bases from V and 0 bases from J, with 16 bases in between. In nucleotides, the CDR3 is TGTGCCACGCGGAGGGTGGGGGGTAGCAATCAGCCCCAGCATTTT. It encodes CATRRVGGSNQPQHF.

This chain connects TRBV18 to TRBJ2-1; D perhaps matches TRBD2 (6 bases). CDR1 and CDR2 (germline): KGHSH, LQKENI. V was clipped by 4 bases and J by 9 bases, with 7 bases between them. CDR3 length equals 11 residues. CDR3 region: CASSQGGEQFF. CDR3 DNA sequence: TGTGCCAGCTCACAGGGAGGTGAGCAGTTCTTC.

The rearrangement uses TRBV28 and TRBJ2-3; a possible D gene is TRBD1 (5 bases). This CDR3 is 15 amino acids long. Deletions cut 2 bases from V and 4 bases from J, with 13 bases between. The germline V gene encodes CDR1 MDHEN and CDR2 SYDVKM. The CDR3 region has the DNA TGTGCCAGCAGTTTAAGGCAGGGCGCAGCAGATACGCAGTATTTT. Protein product: CASSLRQGAADTQYF.

This clone was detected only once. The chain employs TRBV28 and TRBJ2-3, with D tentatively TRBD2 (5 bases). The CDR3 length is 17 residues. V lost 6 bases and J 6 bases, leaving 25 bases between the germline ends. The germline V gene has CDR1 MDHEN and CDR2 SYDVKM. Here the CDR3 reads CASSPRTVFWRRDTQYF. DNA of the CDR3: TGTGCCAGCAGCCCTCGTACGGTCTTTTGGAGGCGCGATACGCAGTATTTT.

The V gene is TRBV5-5, the J gene TRBJ2-7, with D tentatively TRBD1 (6 bases). Germline CDR1 and CDR2: SGHKS and YYEKEE (reference sequence). There are 15 residues in the CDR3. V lost 5 bases and J 0 bases, leaving 15 bases between the germline ends. The CDR3 DNA sequence: TGTGCCAGCAGGGGGGTCAGGGGAGACTCCTACGAGCAGTACTTC. Translating gives CASRGVRGDSYEQYF.

The chain combines TRBV6-5 with TRBJ1-3, with D perhaps TRBD1 (6 bases). Germline V gene sequence: CDR1 MNHEY, CDR2 SVGAGI. CDR3 length: 16 residues. V was cut by 0 bases and J by 0 bases, with 9 bases left in between. In nucleotides, the CDR3 is TGTGCCAGCAGTTACTCGAGGGACACCTCTGGAAACACCATATATTTT. This sequence encodes CASSYSRDTSGNTIYF.

The chain joins TRBV5-5 to TRBJ2-1, with 11 bases identical to TRBD2. CDR3 size: 17 residues. From germline, CDR1 is SGHKS and CDR2 YYEKEE (reference sequence). J lost 4 bases, V lost 0 bases, and 6 bases had no gene match. The CDR3 region has the DNA TGTGCCAGCAGCTTGGTGACTAGCGGGATTATGTACAATGAGCAGTTCTTC. As protein: CASSLVTSGIMYNEQFF. The full variable domain, completed using reference TRBV5-5 and TRBJ2-1, is DAGVTQSPTHLIKTRGQQVTLRCSPISGHKSVSWYQQVLGQGPQFIFQYYEKEERGRGNFPDRFSARQFPNYSSELNVNALLLGDSALYLCASSLVTSGIMYNEQFFGPGTRLTVL.